The source of this T cell receptor beta chain is a study of CD8+ T cells in alopecia areata. CDR1 SQVTM and CDR2 ANQGSEA come from the germline V gene. CDR3 length: 13 residues. V was trimmed by 6 bases and J by 2 bases, leaving 13 bases between them. Extracted RNA was reverse transcribed, and the resulting cDNA served as sequencing template. Here immunoSEQ multiplex PCR was the method, and the copy in TCRdb shows in-frame clones only, minus some. The table records about 120,000 clones, 53% of them present only once. As to treatment: oral pan-JAK inhibitor, 5-10 mg twice daily. PBMCs served as the source from which CD4+ and CD8+ T cells were sorted.

The rearrangement uses TRBV29-1 and TRBJ1-1; perhaps TRBD1 as D (5 bases). This specimen was CD4+ T cells sorted from blood, taken at week 4, from a patient treated with tofacitinib. The TCR comes from a human donor with alopecia areata. The chain's CDR3 is CSVWRTTNTEAFF. The CDR3, as DNA: TGCAGCGTCTGGCGGACAACCAACACTGAAGCTTTCTTT.